Below are 23 T cell receptor beta chains sequenced from a single sample in a study of cytomegalovirus exposure and HLA in healthy donors. Primers included in the PCR were 60 Vbeta and 13 Jbeta primers. Data came from immunoSEQ multiplex PCR; TCRdb stores just in-frame clones and leaves some out. The sample includes around 89,000 clones, 81% of them seen just once. Sequenced material: PBMCs. The receptors derive from a girl aged 2-10 years in good health and CMV-seropositive.

The chain carries TRBV27 and TRBJ2-3; TRBD1 agrees at 9 bases. With V trimmed by 10 bases and J by 3 bases, 11 bases remained unmatched. CDR1 is MNHEY and CDR2 is SMNVEV in the germline V gene (reference sequence). There are 15 residues in the CDR3. In nucleotides, the CDR3 is TGTGCCACGAAAAACCGGGACAGGGTGACAGATACGCAGTATTTT. Protein product: CATKNRDRVTDTQYF.

The chain uses TRBV27 and TRBJ2-7; D possibly corresponds to TRBD2 (6 bases). Germline V gene sequence: CDR1 MNHEY, CDR2 SMNVEV (reference sequence). V lost 6 bases to trimming and J lost 1 base, with 10 bases between them. The CDR3 is 13 residues long. In nucleotides, the CDR3 is TGTGCCAGCAGGAGGACTACGTCCTACGAGCAGTACTTC. It specifies CASRRTTSYEQYF.

This clone has just a few counts. The V and J genes are TRBV30 and TRBJ1-5; D is possibly TRBD1 (5 bases). Deletions cut 0 bases from V and 0 bases from J, with 9 bases between. Germline CDR1 reads GTSNPN; CDR2 reads SVGIG (reference sequence). This CDR3 is 15 amino acids long. The DNA of the CDR3 is TGTGCCTGGAGTGTACGGGGGAATAGCAATCAGCCCCAGCATTTT. Amino acids: CAWSVRGNSNQPQHF.

This rearrangement joins TRBV19 to TRBJ2-7, with 9 nucleotides matching TRBD1. V lost 4 bases, J lost 2 bases, and 3 bases stayed unmatched. There are 14 residues in the CDR3. Per the germline V gene, CDR1 is LNHDA and CDR2 is SQIVND (reference sequence). The CDR3 loop reads CASSTGTGTYEQYF. The CDR3 nucleotides read TGTGCCAGTAGTACCGGGACAGGGACCTACGAGCAGTACTTC.

The genes are TRBV6-1 and TRBJ1-1; D unresolved. Germline values: CDR1 MNHNS, CDR2 SASEGT. The CDR3 sequence is 14 residues long. The V and J ends lost 9 bases and 0 bases respectively, with 14 bases between them. The CDR3 spells CASSTVAVNTEAFF. CDR3 nucleotides: TGTGCCAGTAGTACCGTGGCGGTGAACACTGAAGCTTTCTTT.

There are a few counts of this clone. The rearrangement joins TRBV4-3 to TRBJ2-6; TRBD2 aligns across 8 bases. Germline-derived CDR1 and CDR2 are LGHNA and YSLEER. The CDR3 is made up of 21 amino acids. Losses at the gene ends were 0 bases for V and 0 bases for J; bases not matched to a gene: 13. CDR3 protein: CASSQDHFQAGVLSGANVLTF. CDR3 sequence (DNA): TGCGCCAGCAGCCAAGATCATTTCCAAGCGGGAGTCCTCTCTGGGGCCAACGTCCTGACTTTC.

The chain uses TRBV4-1 and TRBJ1-4; D may be TRBD1 (6 bases). Germline-derived CDR1 and CDR2 are MGHRA and YSYEKL. CDR3 size: 18 residues. The germline V and J ends were trimmed by 1 base and 4 bases, with 19 bases remaining between them. The CDR3 sequence: CASSQASRMTGDNEKLFF. The CDR3 DNA reads as TGCGCCAGCAGCCAAGCCTCCCGAATGACAGGCGATAATGAAAAACTGTTTTTT.

The chain is built from TRBV2 and TRBJ2-7; perhaps TRBD2 as D (6 bases). V shed 6 bases and J shed 2 bases, with 20 bases lying between them. CDR3 size: 16 residues. Germline assignment: CDR1 SNHLY and CDR2 FYNNEI. CDR3 DNA: TGTGCCAGCAGAGAGTACCGGGACGGGGGAACCTACGAGCAGTACTTC. It codes for CASREYRDGGTYEQYF.

V usage is TRBV19 and J usage is TRBJ1-2; tentative D call: TRBD1 (6 bases). The ends were cut back, 3 bases at V and 5 bases at J, with 19 bases in the middle. The CDR3 contains 16 residues. From germline, CDR1 is LNHDA and CDR2 SQIVND (reference sequence). Here the CDR3 reads CASSITMGTRSYGYTF. The CDR3 nucleotides are TGTGCCAGTAGTATTACGATGGGGACAAGATCTTATGGCTACACCTTC.

As to this clone: Other DNA sequences in the same sample also yield this CDR3. The chain uses TRBV28 and TRBJ1-2; D unresolved. CDR3 length: 13 residues. V gave up 6 bases and J gave up 0 bases, with 8 bases separating them. From germline, CDR1 is MDHEN and CDR2 SYDVKM. CDR3 in DNA: TGTGCCAGCAGAGCGGGGTCTAACTATGGCTACACCTTC. Amino acid sequence: CASRAGSNYGYTF.

The J gene is TRBJ1-1, the V gene TRBV27; D is unresolved. This CDR3 spans 11 amino acids. The V gene lost 4 bases and the J gene lost 5 bases, with 5 bases spanning the gap. Germline V gives CDR1 MNHEY, CDR2 SMNVEV (reference sequence). The CDR3, as DNA: TGTGCCAGCAGTTCGGGGACTGAAGCTTTCTTT. As protein: CASSSGTEAFF.

This clone has more than one count but fewer than ten. The CDR3 region is CASRQAGDSVQPQHF. As DNA, the CDR3 is TGTGCCAGCAGGCAAGCGGGGGATTCAGTTCAGCCCCAGCATTTT. The chain recombines TRBV6-1 with TRBJ1-5, with a tentative D call TRBD1 (5 bases). Germline CDR1 MNHNS, CDR2 SASEGT. The CDR3 is 15 residues long. V was trimmed by 6 bases and J by 6 bases, leaving 18 bases between them.

In its sample, this clone was seen once. This chain connects TRBV7-9 to TRBJ2-2; possibly TRBD2 for D (5 bases). This CDR3 spans 14 amino acids. CDR1 and CDR2 (germline): SEHNR, FQNEAQ (reference sequence). With 7 bases removed from V and 8 bases from J, the gap between germline ends came to 17 bases. The CDR3 loop is CASTSLGVEGELFF. The CDR3 nucleotides read TGTGCCAGCACCTCGCTCGGGGTTGAGGGGGAGCTGTTTTTT.

The genes are TRBV10-2 and TRBJ2-7; TRBD2 aligns across 11 bases. CDR3 size: 19 residues. J was trimmed by 2 bases and V by 6 bases; bases with no gene match: 18. Per germline, CDR1 WSHSY and CDR2 SAAADI. The CDR3: CASRRSGTGKTSGTYEQYF. The CDR3 coding sequence is TGCGCCAGCAGACGCTCCGGGACAGGGAAGACTAGCGGGACCTACGAGCAGTACTTC.

This clone was recorded a few times. The J gene is TRBJ2-7, the V gene TRBV9; the match to TRBD2 covers 13 bases. The length of the CDR3 is 18 residues. The V and J ends lost 4 bases and 0 bases, in that order; junction bases with no gene match: 10. Germline V CDR1 and CDR2: SGDLS, YYNGEE. The CDR3 coding sequence is TGTGCCAGCAGCCCAGAGGCAAGGACTAGCGGGAGCTCCTACGAGCAGTACTTC. Its protein product is CASSPEARTSGSSYEQYF.

The rearrangement links TRBV18 to TRBJ2-1; 13 positions match TRBD2. With V trimmed by 6 bases and J by 7 bases, 9 bases remained unmatched. There are 16 residues in the CDR3. Germline CDR1 and CDR2: KGHSH and LQKENI. CDR3 amino acids: CASSSTSGRAGNEQFF. CDR3 nucleotides: TGTGCCAGCTCGTCAACTAGCGGGAGGGCCGGGAATGAGCAGTTCTTC.

The V call is TRBV21-1, the J call TRBJ2-7; TRBD2, the table's D call, lacks a check against the DNA. TRBV21-1 is a pseudogene locus. The CDR3 consists of 20 residues. The CDR3 region is CASSKVRLVREDPLFYEQYF. The DNA of the CDR3 is TGTGCCAGCAGCAAAGTTAGATTAGTGCGGGAGGACCCCTTATTCTACGAGCAGTACTTC.

CDR3 protein: CASRLPPLPFEKLFF. The CDR3 region has the DNA TGTGCCAGCAGACTCCCCCCTTTGCCCTTCGAAAAACTGTTTTTT. This chain uses TRBV6-7 with TRBJ1-4; D is unclear. TRBV6-7 is noted as an ORF with a role that remains uncertain. This CDR3 has 15 amino acids. The V end lost 6 bases, the J end lost 8 bases, and 19 bases lay between the germline ends.

The chain joins TRBV2 to TRBJ2-2, with D possibly matching TRBD1 (5 bases). The germline V and J ends were trimmed by 7 bases and 13 bases, with 25 bases remaining between them. The CDR3 runs to 15 residues. Germline lookup yields CDR1 SNHLY and CDR2 FYNNEI. The CDR3 spells CASIGKLEPADRLFF. For the CDR3, the DNA is TGTGCCAGCATTGGTAAATTAGAGCCCGCCGACAGGCTGTTTTTT.

V is TRBV6-1 and J is TRBJ1-1; the D gene is possibly TRBD1 (6 bases). V lost 8 bases and J 7 bases, leaving 17 bases between the germline ends. This CDR3 has 13 residues. The germline CDR1 and CDR2 sequences are MNHNS and SASEGT. CDR3 nucleotides: TGTGCCAGCCGTTTGCGGGGGGGCATTGAAGCTTTCTTT. Translated, it gives CASRLRGGIEAFF.

This rearrangement joins TRBV6-1 to TRBJ2-7, with D tentatively TRBD2 (5 bases). CDR1 is MNHNS and CDR2 is SASEGT in the germline V gene. V dropped 6 bases and J dropped 0 bases, with 12 bases sitting between them. The CDR3 length is 14 residues. CDR3: CASRAGVGSYEQYF. DNA of the CDR3: TGTGCCAGCAGGGCCGGGGTTGGCTCCTACGAGCAGTACTTC.

This chain uses TRBV27 with TRBJ2-7; TRBD1 aligns across 8 bases. The CDR3 totals 16 residues. V gave up 2 bases and J gave up 4 bases; unmatched junction bases: 10. Germline assignment: CDR1 MNHEY and CDR2 SMNVEV (reference sequence). The DNA for the CDR3 is TGTGCCAGCAGTTTAATCCGGGCAGGGGGCTCTTACGAGCAGTACTTC. Amino acid sequence: CASSLIRAGGSYEQYF.

The V and J genes are TRBV4-1 and TRBJ2-1; 7 bases agree with TRBD2. V shed 4 bases, J shed 5 bases, and the junction held 11 bases outside the gene matches. Germline lookup yields CDR1 MGHRA and CDR2 YSYEKL. The CDR3 sequence is 16 residues long. The chain's CDR3 is CASSPGLVRADNEQFF. CDR3 nucleotide sequence: TGCGCCAGCAGCCCTGGACTAGTTAGGGCAGACAATGAGCAGTTCTTC.